This T cell receptor beta chain was obtained from a study of technical replicates of blood from a few donors. CDR1 is SGHTA and CDR2 is FQGNSA in the germline V gene. Trimming pared 6 bases from V and 2 bases from J, leaving 10 bases between. There are 14 residues in the CDR3. Libraries were prepared by immunoSEQ multiplex PCR; TCRdb keeps only in-frame clonotypes and omits some of them. The sample lists more than 90,000 clones, 85% to 95% occurring once. The sequenced material came from T cells isolated from PBMCs. The clonotype was recovered from a human donor in good health. The chain uses TRBV7-2 and TRBJ2-2; D perhaps matches TRBD1 (5 bases). This chain's CDR3 is CASRTDFNTGELFF. The DNA of the CDR3 is TGTGCCAGCAGGACAGACTTCAACACCGGGGAGCTGTTTTTT.